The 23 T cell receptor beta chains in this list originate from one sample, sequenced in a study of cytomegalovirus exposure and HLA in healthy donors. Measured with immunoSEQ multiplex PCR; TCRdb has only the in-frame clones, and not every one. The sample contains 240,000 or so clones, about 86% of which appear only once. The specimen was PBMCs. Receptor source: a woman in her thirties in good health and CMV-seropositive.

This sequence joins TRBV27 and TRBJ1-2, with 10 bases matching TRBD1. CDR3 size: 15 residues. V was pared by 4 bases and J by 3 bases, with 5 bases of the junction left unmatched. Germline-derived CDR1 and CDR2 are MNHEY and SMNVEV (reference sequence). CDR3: CASSSPGQGYYGYTF. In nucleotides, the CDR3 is TGTGCCAGCAGTTCCCCGGGACAGGGGTACTATGGCTACACCTTC.

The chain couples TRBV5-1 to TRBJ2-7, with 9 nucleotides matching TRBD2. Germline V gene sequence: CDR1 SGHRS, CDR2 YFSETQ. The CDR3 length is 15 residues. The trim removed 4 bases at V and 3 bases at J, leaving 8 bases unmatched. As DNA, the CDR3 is TGCGCCAGCAGCCTCAGGACTAGCGTGAGCTACGAGCAGTACTTC. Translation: CASSLRTSVSYEQYF.

CDR3: CASSYWQGVGEQYF. CDR3 in DNA: TGTGCCAGCAGTTATTGGCAGGGGGTCGGGGAGCAGTACTTC. V usage is TRBV6-5 and J usage is TRBJ2-7, with TRBD1 identical over 7 bases. CDR1 and CDR2 (germline): MNHEY, SVGAGI. The CDR3 length is 14 residues. V lost 3 bases, J lost 7 bases, and 9 bases stayed unmatched.

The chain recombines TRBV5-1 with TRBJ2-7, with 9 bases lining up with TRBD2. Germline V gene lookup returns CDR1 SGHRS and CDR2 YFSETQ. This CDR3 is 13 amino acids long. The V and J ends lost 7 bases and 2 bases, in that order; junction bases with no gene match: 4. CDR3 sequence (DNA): TGCGCCAGCGCCCTAGCGGGGACCTACGAGCAGTACTTC. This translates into CASALAGTYEQYF.

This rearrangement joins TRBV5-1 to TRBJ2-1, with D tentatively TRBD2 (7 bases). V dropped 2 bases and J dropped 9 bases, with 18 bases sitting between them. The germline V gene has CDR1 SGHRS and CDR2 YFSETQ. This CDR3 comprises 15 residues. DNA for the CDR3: TGCGCCAGCAGCTTTTGGGAGGGAACGGACAGTGAGCAGTTCTTC. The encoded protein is CASSFWEGTDSEQFF.

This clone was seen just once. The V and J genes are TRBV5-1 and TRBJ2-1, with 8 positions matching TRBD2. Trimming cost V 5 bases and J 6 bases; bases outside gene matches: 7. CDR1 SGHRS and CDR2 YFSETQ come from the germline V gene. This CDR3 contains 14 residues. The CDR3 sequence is CASRQTSVSNEQFF. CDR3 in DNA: TGCGCCAGCAGACAGACTAGCGTTTCCAATGAGCAGTTCTTC.

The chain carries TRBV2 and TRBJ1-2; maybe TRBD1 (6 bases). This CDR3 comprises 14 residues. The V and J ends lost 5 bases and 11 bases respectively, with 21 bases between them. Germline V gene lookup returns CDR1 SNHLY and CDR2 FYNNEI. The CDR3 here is CASSLQGRSIGYTF. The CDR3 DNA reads TGTGCCAGCAGTTTACAGGGTCGTTCGATTGGGTACACCTTC.

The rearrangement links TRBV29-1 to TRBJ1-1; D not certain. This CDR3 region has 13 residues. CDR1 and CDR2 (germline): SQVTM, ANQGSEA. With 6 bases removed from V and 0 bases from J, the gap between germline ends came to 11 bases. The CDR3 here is CSVMGGMNTEAFF. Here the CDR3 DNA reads TGCAGCGTCATGGGAGGCATGAACACTGAAGCTTTCTTT.

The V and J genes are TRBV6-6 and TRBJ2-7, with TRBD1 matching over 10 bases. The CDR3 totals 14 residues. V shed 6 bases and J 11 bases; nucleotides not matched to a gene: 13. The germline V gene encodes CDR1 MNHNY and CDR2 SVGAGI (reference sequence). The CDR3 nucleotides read TGTGCCAGCAGCCAACCCGGACAGGGGGTCAGGGAGTACTTC. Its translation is CASSQPGQGVREYF.

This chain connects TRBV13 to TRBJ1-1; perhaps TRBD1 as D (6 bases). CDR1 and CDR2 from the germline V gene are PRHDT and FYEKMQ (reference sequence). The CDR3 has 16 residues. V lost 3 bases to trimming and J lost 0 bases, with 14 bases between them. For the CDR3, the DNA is TGTGCCAGCAGCTTCTGGGACACAGCCATGAACACTGAAGCTTTCTTT. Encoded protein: CASSFWDTAMNTEAFF.

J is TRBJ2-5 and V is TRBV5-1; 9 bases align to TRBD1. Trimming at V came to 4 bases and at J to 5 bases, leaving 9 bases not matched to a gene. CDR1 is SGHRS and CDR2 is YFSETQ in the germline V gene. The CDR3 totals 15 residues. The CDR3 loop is CASSPKDRGPETQYF. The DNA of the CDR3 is TGCGCCAGCAGCCCGAAGGACAGGGGACCGGAGACCCAGTACTTC.

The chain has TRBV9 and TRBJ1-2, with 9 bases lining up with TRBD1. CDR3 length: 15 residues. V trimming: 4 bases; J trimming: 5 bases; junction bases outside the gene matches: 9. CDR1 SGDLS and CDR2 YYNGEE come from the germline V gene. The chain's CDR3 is CASSFDRDRVYGYTF. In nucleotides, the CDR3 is TGTGCCAGCAGCTTCGACCGGGACAGGGTATATGGCTACACCTTC. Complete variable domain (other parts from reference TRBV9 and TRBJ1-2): DSGVTQTPKHLITATGQRVTLRCSPRSGDLSVYWYQQSLDQGLQFLIQYYNGEERAKGNILERFSAQQFPDLHSELNLSSLELGDSALYFCASSFDRDRVYGYTFGSGTRLTVV.

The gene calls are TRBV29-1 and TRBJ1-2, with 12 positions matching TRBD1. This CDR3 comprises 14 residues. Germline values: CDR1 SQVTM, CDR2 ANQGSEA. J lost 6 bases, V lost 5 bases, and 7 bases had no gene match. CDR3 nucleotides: TGCAGCGTTATAATGGGACAGGGGGCGGATGGCTACACCTTC. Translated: CSVIMGQGADGYTF. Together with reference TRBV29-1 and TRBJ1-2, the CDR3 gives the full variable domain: SAVISQKPSRDICQRGTSLTIQCQVDSQVTMMFWYRQQPGQSLTLIATANQGSEATYESGFVIDKFPISRPNLTFSTLTVSNMSPEDSSIYLCSVIMGQGADGYTFGSGTRLTVV.

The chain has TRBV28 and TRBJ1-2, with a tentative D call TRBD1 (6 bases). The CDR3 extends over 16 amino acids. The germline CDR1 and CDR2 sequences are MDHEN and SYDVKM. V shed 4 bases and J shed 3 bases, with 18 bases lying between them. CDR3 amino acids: CASSSPSGTPYYGYTF. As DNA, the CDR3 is TGTGCCAGCAGTTCACCGAGCGGGACACCGTACTATGGCTACACCTTC.

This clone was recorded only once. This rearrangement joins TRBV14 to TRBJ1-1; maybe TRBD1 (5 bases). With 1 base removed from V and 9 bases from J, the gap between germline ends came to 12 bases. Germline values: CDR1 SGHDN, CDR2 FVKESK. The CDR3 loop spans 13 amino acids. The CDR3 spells CASSQAFTGKAFF. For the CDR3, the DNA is TGTGCCAGCAGCCAAGCGTTCACAGGCAAAGCTTTCTTT.

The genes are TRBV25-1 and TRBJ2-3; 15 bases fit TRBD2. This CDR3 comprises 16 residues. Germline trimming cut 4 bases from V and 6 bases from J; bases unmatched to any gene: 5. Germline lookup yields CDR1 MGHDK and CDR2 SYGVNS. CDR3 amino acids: CASSGGLAGGGDTQYF. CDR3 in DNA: TGTGCCAGCAGTGGGGGACTAGCGGGAGGAGGGGATACGCAGTATTTT.

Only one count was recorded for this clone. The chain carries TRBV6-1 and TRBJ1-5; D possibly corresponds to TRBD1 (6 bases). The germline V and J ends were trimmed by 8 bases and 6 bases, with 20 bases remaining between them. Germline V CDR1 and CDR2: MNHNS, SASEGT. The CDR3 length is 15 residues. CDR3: CASPRGHRAGQPQHF. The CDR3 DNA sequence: TGTGCCAGCCCCCGTGGGCACAGGGCGGGTCAGCCCCAGCATTTT.

The CDR3, as DNA: TGCGCCAGCACCCGGTTTGAGAGCACAGATACGCAGTATTTT. Protein sequence: CASTRFESTDTQYF. The chain links TRBV5-1 to TRBJ2-3; no reliable D call. The germline V and J ends were trimmed by 6 bases and 0 bases, with 11 bases remaining between them. The CDR3 covers 14 residues. Germline values: CDR1 SGHRS, CDR2 YFSETQ.

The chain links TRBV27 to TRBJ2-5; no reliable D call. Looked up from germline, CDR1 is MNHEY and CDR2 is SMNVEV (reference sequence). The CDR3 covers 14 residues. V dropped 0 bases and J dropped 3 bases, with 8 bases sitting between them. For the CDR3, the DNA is TGTGCCAGCAGTTTATCTGGGCTTAAAGAGACCCAGTACTTC. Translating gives CASSLSGLKETQYF.

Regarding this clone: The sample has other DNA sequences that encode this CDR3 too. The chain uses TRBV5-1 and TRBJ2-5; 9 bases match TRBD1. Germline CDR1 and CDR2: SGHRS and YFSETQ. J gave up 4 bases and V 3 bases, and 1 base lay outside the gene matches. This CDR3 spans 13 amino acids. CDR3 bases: TGCGCCAGCAGCTCGACAGGGGGAGAGACCCAGTACTTC. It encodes CASSSTGGETQYF. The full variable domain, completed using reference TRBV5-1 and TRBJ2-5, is KAGVTQTPRYLIKTRGQQVTLSCSPISGHRSVSWYQQTPGQGLQFLFEYFSETQRNKGNFPGRFSGRQFSNSRSEMNVSTLELGDSALYLCASSSTGGETQYFGPGTRLLVL.

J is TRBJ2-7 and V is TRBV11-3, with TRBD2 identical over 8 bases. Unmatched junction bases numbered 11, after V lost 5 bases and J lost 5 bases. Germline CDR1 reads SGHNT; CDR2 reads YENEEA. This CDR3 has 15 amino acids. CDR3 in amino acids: CASSPFRGLGDEQYF. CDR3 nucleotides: TGTGCCAGCAGCCCCTTCAGGGGACTAGGAGACGAGCAGTACTTC.

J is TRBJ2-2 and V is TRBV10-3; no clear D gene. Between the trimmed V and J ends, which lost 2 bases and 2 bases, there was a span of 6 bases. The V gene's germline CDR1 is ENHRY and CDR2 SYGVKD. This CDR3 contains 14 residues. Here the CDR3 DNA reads TGTGCCATCAGTGAGGACATAAACACCGGGGAGCTGTTTTTT. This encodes CAISEDINTGELFF.

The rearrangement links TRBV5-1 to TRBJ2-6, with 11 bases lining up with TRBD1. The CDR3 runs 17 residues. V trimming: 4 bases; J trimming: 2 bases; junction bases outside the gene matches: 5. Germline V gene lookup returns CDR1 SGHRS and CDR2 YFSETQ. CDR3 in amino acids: CASSTGQGAAGANVLTF. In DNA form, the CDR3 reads TGCGCCAGCAGCACCGGACAGGGGGCGGCTGGGGCCAACGTCCTGACTTTC.